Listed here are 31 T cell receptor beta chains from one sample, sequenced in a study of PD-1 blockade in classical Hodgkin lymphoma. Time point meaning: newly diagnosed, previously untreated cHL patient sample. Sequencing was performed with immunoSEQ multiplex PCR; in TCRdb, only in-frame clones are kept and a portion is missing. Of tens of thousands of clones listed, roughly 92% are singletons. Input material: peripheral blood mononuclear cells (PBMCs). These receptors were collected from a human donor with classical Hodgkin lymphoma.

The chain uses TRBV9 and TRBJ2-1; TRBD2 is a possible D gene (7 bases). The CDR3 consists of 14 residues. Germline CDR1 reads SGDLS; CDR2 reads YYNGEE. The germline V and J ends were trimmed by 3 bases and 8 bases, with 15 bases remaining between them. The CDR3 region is CASSEGEGPHEQFF. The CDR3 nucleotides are TGTGCCAGCAGCGAGGGGGAGGGCCCCCATGAGCAGTTCTTC. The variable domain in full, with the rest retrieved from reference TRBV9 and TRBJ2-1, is DSGVTQTPKHLITATGQRVTLRCSPRSGDLSVYWYQQSLDQGLQFLIQYYNGEERAKGNILERFSAQQFPDLHSELNLSSLELGDSALYFCASSEGEGPHEQFFGPGTRLTVL.

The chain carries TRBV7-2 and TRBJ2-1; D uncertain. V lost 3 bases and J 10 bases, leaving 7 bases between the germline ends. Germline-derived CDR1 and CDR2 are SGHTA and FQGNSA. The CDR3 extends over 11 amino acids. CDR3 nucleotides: TGTGCCAGCAGCTTCTTGCAGGAGCAGTTCTTC. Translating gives CASSFLQEQFF.

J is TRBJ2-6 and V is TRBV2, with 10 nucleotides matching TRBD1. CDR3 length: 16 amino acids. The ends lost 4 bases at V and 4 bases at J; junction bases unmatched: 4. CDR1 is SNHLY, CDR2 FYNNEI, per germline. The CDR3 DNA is TGTGCCAGCAGTGGGGGACAGGGGACCGGGGCCAACGTCCTGACTTTC. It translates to CASSGGQGTGANVLTF.

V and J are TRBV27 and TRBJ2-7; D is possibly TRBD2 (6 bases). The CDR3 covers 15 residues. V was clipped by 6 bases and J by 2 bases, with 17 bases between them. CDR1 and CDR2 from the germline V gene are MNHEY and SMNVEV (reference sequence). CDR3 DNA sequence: TGTGCCAGCAGACCTCTAGCGCTCGACCCCTACGAGCAGTACTTC. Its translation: CASRPLALDPYEQYF.

The CDR3 sequence is CASSLKNTGGGETQYF. CDR3 nucleotide sequence: TGTGCCAGCTCACTCAAGAACACAGGGGGAGGAGAGACCCAGTACTTC. This chain uses TRBV18 with TRBJ2-5, with TRBD1 identical over 8 bases. Germline V gives CDR1 KGHSH, CDR2 LQKENI. The CDR3 covers 16 residues. J was trimmed by 4 bases and V by 4 bases; bases with no gene match: 11. The full variable domain, its missing parts supplied by reference TRBV18 and TRBJ2-5, is NAGVMQNPRHLVRRRGQEARLRCSPMKGHSHVYWYRQLPEEGLKFMVYLQKENIIDESGMPKERFSAEFPKEGPSILRIQQVVRGDSAAYFCASSLKNTGGGETQYFGPGTRLLVL.

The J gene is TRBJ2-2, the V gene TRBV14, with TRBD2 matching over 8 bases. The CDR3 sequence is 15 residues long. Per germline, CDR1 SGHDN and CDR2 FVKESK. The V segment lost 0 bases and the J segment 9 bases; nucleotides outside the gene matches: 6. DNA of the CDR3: TGTGCCAGCAGCCAAGATGGAATAGCGGGAAGGGAGCTGTTTTTT. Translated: CASSQDGIAGRELFF.

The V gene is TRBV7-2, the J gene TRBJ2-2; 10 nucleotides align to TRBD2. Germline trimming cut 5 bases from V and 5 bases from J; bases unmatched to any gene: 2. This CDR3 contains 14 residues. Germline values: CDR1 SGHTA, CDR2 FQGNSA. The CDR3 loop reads CASSRLAGTGELFF. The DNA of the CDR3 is TGTGCCAGCAGCCGACTAGCGGGTACCGGGGAGCTGTTTTTT.

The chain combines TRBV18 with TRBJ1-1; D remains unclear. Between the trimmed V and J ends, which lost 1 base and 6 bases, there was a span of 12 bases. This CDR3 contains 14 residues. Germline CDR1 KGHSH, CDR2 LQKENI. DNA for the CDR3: TGTGCCAGCTCACCACTCCCAGAAAGCGCTGAAGCTTTCTTT. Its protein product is CASSPLPESAEAFF.

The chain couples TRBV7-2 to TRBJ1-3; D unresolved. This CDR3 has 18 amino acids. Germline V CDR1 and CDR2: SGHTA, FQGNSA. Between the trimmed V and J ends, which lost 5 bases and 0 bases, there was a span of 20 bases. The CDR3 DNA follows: TGTGCCAGCAGCCTCCGGGTCATCGGATTCGGCTCTGGAAACACCATATATTTT. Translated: CASSLRVIGFGSGNTIYF.

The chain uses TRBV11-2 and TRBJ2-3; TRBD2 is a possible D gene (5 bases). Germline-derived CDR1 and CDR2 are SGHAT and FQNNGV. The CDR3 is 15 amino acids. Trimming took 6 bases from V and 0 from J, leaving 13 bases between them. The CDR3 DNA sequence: TGTGCCAGCAGTTTTGACGGGGTGAGCACAGATACGCAGTATTTT. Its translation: CASSFDGVSTDTQYF. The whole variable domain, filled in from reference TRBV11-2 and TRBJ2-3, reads EAGVAQSPRYKIIEKRQSVAFWCNPISGHATLYWYQQILGQGPKLLIQFQNNGVVDDSQLPKDRFSAERLKGVDSTLKIQPAKLEDSAVYLCASSFDGVSTDTQYFGPGTRLTVL.

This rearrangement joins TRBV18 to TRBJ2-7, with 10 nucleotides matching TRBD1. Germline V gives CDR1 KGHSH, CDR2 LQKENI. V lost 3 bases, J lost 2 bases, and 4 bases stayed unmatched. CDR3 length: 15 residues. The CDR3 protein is CASSPPGQGTYEQYF. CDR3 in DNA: TGTGCCAGCTCACCCCCGGGACAGGGGACCTACGAGCAGTACTTC.

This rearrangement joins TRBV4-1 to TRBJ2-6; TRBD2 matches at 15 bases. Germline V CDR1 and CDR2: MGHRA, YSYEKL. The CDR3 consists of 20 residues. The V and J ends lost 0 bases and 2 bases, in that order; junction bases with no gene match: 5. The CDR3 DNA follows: TGCGCCAGCAGCCAAGATAGGACTAGCGGGAGGGCCACTGGGGCCAACGTCCTGACTTTC. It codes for CASSQDRTSGRATGANVLTF.

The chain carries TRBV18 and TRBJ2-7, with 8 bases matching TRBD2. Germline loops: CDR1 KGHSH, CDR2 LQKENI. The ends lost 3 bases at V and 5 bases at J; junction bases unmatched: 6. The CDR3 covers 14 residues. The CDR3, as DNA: TGTGCCAGCTCACCTGGGACTAGGGGGAACGAGCAGTACTTC. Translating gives CASSPGTRGNEQYF.

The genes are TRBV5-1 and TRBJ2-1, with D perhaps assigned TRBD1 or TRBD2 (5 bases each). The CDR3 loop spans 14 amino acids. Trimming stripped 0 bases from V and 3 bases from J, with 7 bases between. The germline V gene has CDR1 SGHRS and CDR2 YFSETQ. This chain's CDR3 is CASSLEGSYNEQFF. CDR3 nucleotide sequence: TGCGCCAGCAGCTTGGAGGGGAGCTACAATGAGCAGTTCTTC.

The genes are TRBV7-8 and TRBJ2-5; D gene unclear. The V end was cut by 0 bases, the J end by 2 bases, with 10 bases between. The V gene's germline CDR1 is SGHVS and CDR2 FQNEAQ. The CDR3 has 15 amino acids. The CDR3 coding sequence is TGTGCCAGCAGCTTAGCGCCCAGTCGACAAGAGACCCAGTACTTC. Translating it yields CASSLAPSRQETQYF.

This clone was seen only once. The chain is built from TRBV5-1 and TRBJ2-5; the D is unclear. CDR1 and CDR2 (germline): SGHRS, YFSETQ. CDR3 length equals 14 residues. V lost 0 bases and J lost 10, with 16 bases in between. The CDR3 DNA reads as TGCGCCAGCAGCTTGGGGGTCACCAGAGGCCACCAGTACTTC. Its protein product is CASSLGVTRGHQYF.

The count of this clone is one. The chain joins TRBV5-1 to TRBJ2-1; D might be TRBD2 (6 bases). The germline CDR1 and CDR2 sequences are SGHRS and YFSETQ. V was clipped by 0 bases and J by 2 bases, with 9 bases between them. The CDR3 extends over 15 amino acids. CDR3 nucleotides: TGCGCCAGCAGCTTGGAGGGAGGCCCCTACAATGAGCAGTTCTTC. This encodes CASSLEGGPYNEQFF.

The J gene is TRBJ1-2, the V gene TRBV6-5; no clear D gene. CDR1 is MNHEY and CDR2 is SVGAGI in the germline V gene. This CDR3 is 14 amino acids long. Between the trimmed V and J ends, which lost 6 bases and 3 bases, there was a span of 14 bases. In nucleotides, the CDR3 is TGTGCCAGCAGATTCAACCCTGACCACTATGGCTACACCTTC. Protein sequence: CASRFNPDHYGYTF.

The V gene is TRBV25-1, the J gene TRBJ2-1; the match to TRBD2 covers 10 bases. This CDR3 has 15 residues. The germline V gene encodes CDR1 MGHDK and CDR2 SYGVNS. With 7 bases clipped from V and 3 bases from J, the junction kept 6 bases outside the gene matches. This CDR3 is CASTLAGGLYNEQFF. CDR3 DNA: TGTGCCAGCACTTTAGCGGGAGGCCTCTACAATGAGCAGTTCTTC.

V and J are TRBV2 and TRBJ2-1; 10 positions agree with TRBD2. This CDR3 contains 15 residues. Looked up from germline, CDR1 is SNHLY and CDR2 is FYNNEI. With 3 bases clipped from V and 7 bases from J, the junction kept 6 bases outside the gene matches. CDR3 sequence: CASSEASGRGNEQFF. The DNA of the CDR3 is TGTGCCAGCAGTGAGGCTAGCGGGAGAGGGAATGAGCAGTTCTTC.

The CDR3 nucleotides are TGTGCCAGCAGCGCTCTGACAGGGGTGGCAGATACGCAGTATTTT. This translates into CASSALTGVADTQYF. This chain joins TRBV4-2 and TRBJ2-3; TRBD1 agrees at 8 bases. The CDR3 spans 15 residues. Germline trimming cut 5 bases from V and 4 bases from J; bases unmatched to any gene: 8. Germline V lookup: CDR1 LGHNA, CDR2 YNFKEQ.

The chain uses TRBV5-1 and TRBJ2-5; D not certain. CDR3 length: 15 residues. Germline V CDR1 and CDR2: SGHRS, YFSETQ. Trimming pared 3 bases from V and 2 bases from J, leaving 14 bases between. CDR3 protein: CASSSSSLKQETQYF. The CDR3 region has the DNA TGCGCCAGCAGCTCAAGCAGTTTGAAACAAGAGACCCAGTACTTC.

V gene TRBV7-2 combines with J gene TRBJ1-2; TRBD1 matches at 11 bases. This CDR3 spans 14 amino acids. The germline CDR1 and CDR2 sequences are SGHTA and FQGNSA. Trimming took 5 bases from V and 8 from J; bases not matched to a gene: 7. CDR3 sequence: CASSAGQGARGYTF. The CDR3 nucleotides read TGTGCCAGCAGCGCCGGACAGGGGGCAAGGGGCTACACCTTC.

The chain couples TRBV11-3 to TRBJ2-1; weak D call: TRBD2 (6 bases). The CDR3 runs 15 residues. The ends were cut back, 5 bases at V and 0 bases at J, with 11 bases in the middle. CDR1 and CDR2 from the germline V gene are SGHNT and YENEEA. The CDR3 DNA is TGTGCCAGCAGCCCCGGGGGAAGCTCCTACAATGAGCAGTTCTTC. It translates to CASSPGGSSYNEQFF. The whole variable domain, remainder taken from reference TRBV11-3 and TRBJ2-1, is EAGVVQSPRYKIIEKKQPVAFWCNPISGHNTLYWYLQNLGQGPELLIRYENEEAVDDSQLPKDRFSAERLKGVDSTLKIQPAELGDSAVYLCASSPGGSSYNEQFFGPGTRLTVL.

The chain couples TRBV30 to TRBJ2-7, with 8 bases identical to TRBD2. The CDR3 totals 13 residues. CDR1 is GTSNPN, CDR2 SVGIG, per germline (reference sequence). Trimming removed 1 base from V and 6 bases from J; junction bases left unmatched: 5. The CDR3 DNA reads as TGTGCCTGGAGTGCCCATAGCGGGACCGAGCAGTACTTC. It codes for CAWSAHSGTEQYF.

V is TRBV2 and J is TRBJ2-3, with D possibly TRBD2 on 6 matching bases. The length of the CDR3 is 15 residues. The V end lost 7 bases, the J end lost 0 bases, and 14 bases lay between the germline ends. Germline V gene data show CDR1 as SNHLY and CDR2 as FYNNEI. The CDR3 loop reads CASNRYSGSTDTQYF. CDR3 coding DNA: TGTGCCAGCAACCGGTATAGCGGCAGCACAGATACGCAGTATTTT.

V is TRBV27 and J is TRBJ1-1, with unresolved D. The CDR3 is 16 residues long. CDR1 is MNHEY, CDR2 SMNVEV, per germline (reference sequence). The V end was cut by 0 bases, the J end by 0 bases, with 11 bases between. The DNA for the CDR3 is TGTGCCAGCAGTTTATCGATCGGGGTCGTGAACACTGAAGCTTTCTTT. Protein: CASSLSIGVVNTEAFF.

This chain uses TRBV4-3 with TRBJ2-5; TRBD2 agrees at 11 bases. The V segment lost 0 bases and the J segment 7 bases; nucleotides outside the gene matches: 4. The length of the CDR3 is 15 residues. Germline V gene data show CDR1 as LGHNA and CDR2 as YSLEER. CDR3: CASSQDLAGGRTQYF. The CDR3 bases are TGCGCCAGCAGCCAAGATCTAGCGGGAGGTAGGACCCAGTACTTC.

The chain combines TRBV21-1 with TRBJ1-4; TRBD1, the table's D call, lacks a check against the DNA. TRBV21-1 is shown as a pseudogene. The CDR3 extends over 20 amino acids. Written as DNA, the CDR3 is TGTGCCAGCAGCAAAGCCCCAGGGCCGGCACAGGGGGCAACTAATGAAAAACTGTTTTTT. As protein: CASSKAPGPAQGATNEKLFF.

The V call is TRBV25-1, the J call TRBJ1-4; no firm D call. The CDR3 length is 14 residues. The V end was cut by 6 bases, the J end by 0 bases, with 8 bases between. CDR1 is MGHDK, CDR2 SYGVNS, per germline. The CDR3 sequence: CASSHIATNEKLFF. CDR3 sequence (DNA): TGTGCCAGCAGCCATATTGCAACTAATGAAAAACTGTTTTTT.

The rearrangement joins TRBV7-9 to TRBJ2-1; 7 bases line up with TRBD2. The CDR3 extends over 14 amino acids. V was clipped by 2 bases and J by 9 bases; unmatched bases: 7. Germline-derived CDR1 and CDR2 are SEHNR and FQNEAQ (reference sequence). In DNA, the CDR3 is TGTGCCAGCAGCTTAATGGGAGGGCCCTCTGAGCAGTTCTTC. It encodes CASSLMGGPSEQFF.